The 31 T cell receptor beta chains below come from one sample, sequenced in a study of T cell responses to AZD1222 COVID-19 vaccine. TCRdb's table, derived via immunoSEQ multiplex PCR, lists solely in-frame clones and lacks some. The data show more than 110,000 clones, with more than 85% seen just once and 3% to 4% held by the top ten. The source material was peripheral blood, sampled 28 days after the second AZD1222 dose. The source is an adult who received the AZD1222 COVID-19 vaccine.

This chain uses TRBV19 with TRBJ1-1; TRBD1 matches at 9 bases. The V gene's germline CDR1 is LNHDA and CDR2 SQIVND (reference sequence). The CDR3 is made up of 13 amino acids. After removal of 6 bases from V and 3 bases from J, the junction contained 2 bases not matched to a gene. CDR3: CASSDRGDTEAFF. In DNA form, the CDR3 reads TGTGCCAGTAGCGACAGGGGGGACACTGAAGCTTTCTTT.

The chain uses TRBV6-4 and TRBJ2-3; D call uncertain. Trimming shortened V by 5 bases and J by 1 base, and 7 bases separated the two germline ends. In germline, CDR1 is MRHNA, CDR2 SNTAGT. The CDR3 sequence is 13 residues long. CDR3 protein: CASSFGGTDTQYF. The CDR3 DNA reads as TGTGCCAGCAGTTTTGGGGGCACAGATACGCAGTATTTT.

The chain recombines TRBV6-1 with TRBJ1-1; no clear D gene. Trimming took 3 bases from V and 8 from J, leaving 10 bases between them. Germline values: CDR1 MNHNS, CDR2 SASEGT. The CDR3 sequence is 12 residues long. The chain's CDR3 is CASSEASKEAFF. The CDR3, as DNA: TGTGCCAGCAGTGAGGCCAGCAAAGAAGCTTTCTTT.

CDR3 protein: CASLPRASGGGETQYF. The CDR3 nucleotides read TGCGCCAGCTTACCTAGGGCATCGGGAGGGGGGGAGACCCAGTACTTC. The chain joins TRBV10-2 to TRBJ2-5; 8 bases fit TRBD2. The CDR3 length is 16 residues. The J segment lost 5 bases and the V segment lost 8 bases, leaving 16 bases of the junction unmatched. Germline loops: CDR1 WSHSY, CDR2 SAAADI.

This clone has a single count. V and J are TRBV6-6 and TRBJ2-3; TRBD1 matches 8 bases. Germline CDR1 is MNHNY and CDR2 is SVGAGI (reference sequence). This CDR3 is 15 amino acids long. V lost 4 bases and J lost 3; bases outside the gene matches: 6. In DNA, the CDR3 is TGTGCCAGCAGTTCAGTGACAGGGGAGACAGATACGCAGTATTTT. Its translation: CASSSVTGETDTQYF.

The chain couples TRBV2 to TRBJ2-4; the match to TRBD1 covers 10 bases. V lost 8 bases to trimming and J lost 8 bases; unmatched junction nucleotides: 9. The V gene's germline CDR1 is SNHLY and CDR2 FYNNEI. The CDR3 contains 14 residues. CDR3 in DNA: TGTGCCAGCGCGGGACAGGGGTGGGCGGACATTCAGTACTTC. Translating gives CASAGQGWADIQYF.

The chain joins TRBV12-5 to TRBJ2-7; 7 bases agree with TRBD1. Germline V gene lookup returns CDR1 LGHNT and CDR2 FRNRAP. V shed 8 bases and J 4 bases; nucleotides not matched to a gene: 2. The CDR3 contains 11 residues. CDR3 sequence: CASSRGYEQYF. CDR3 DNA sequence: TGTGCTAGTAGCAGGGGGTACGAGCAGTACTTC.

The V and J genes are TRBV3-1 (or the pseudogene TRBV3-2) and TRBJ2-7; D call uncertain. The CDR3 totals 14 residues. Germline V lookup: CDR1 LGHDT, CDR2 YNNKEL (reference sequence). V was trimmed by 6 bases and J by 4 bases, leaving 16 bases between them. CDR3 DNA: TGTGCCAGCAGTCCAGGTACTGGAACTTACGAGCAGTACTTC. Protein: CASSPGTGTYEQYF.

This sequence joins TRBV7-2 and TRBJ2-3; 12 bases align to TRBD2. Germline CDR1 and CDR2: SGHTA and FQGNSA. The CDR3 loop spans 17 amino acids. J lost 2 bases, V lost 1 base, and 4 bases had no gene match. In nucleotides, the CDR3 is TGTGCCAGCAGCTTAGGGACTAGCGGGGTGTACACAGATACGCAGTATTTT. Its protein product is CASSLGTSGVYTDTQYF.

The count of this clone is one. This chain links TRBV25-1 with TRBJ2-3; 8 bases agree with TRBD1. Germline assignment: CDR1 MGHDK and CDR2 SYGVNS. CDR3 length equals 16 residues. The junction had 7 bases not matched to a gene; V was cut back by 3 bases and J by 2 bases. The CDR3 spells CASSDWTGRATDTQYF. CDR3 nucleotides: TGTGCCAGCAGTGACTGGACAGGGCGCGCCACAGATACGCAGTATTTT.

The J gene is TRBJ2-5, the V gene TRBV5-1, with a possible D match to TRBD2 (6 bases). The CDR3 spans 13 residues. CDR1 SGHRS and CDR2 YFSETQ come from the germline V gene. With 4 bases removed from V and 1 base from J, the gap between germline ends came to 8 bases. In DNA, the CDR3 is TGCGCCAGCAGCAAGGGACTCCAAGAGACCCAGTACTTC. Protein sequence: CASSKGLQETQYF.

This chain joins TRBV10-2 and TRBJ2-1; D not resolved. V was cut by 7 bases and J by 4 bases, with 11 bases left in between. The CDR3 spans 13 residues. The germline V gene encodes CDR1 WSHSY and CDR2 SAAADI. CDR3 sequence (DNA): TGCGCCAGCAACCTAGACACATACAATGAGCAGTTCTTC. Its translation: CASNLDTYNEQFF.

V usage is TRBV28 and J usage is TRBJ1-6; D perhaps matches TRBD1 (5 bases). V was trimmed by 8 bases and J by 6 bases, leaving 8 bases between them. CDR3 size: 12 residues. Germline CDR1 is MDHEN and CDR2 is SYDVKM. This chain's CDR3 is CASQGSNSPLHF. DNA of the CDR3: TGTGCCAGCCAGGGTAGTAATTCACCCCTCCACTTT.

The V call is TRBV29-1, the J call TRBJ2-7; a possible D gene is TRBD2 (5 bases). There are 14 residues in the CDR3. From germline, CDR1 is SQVTM and CDR2 ANQGSEA. Trimming removed 1 base from V and 5 bases from J, with 15 bases in between. This CDR3 is CSVEVGGWRNEQYF. CDR3 DNA: TGCAGCGTTGAAGTAGGCGGGTGGCGTAACGAGCAGTACTTC.

The chain couples TRBV6-1 to TRBJ2-4, with 7 bases that match TRBD1. The V gene end was trimmed by 6 bases and the J gene end by 0 bases; junction bases not matched to a gene: 8. Germline-derived CDR1 and CDR2 are MNHNS and SASEGT. The CDR3 totals 16 residues. Written as DNA, the CDR3 is TGTGCCAGCAGGGAAAGGGACAGTATAGCCAAAAACATTCAGTACTTC. It codes for CASRERDSIAKNIQYF.

The chain carries TRBV20-1 and TRBJ2-1, with D unclear. Germline V gene data show CDR1 as DFQATT and CDR2 as SNEGSKA (reference sequence). CDR3 length: 11 amino acids. The CDR3 DNA reads as TGCGGGCTAAGCTCCTACAATGAGCAGTTCTTC. Protein sequence: CGLSSYNEQFF.

The rearrangement uses TRBV19 and TRBJ1-5, with D perhaps TRBD1 (5 bases). The germline V gene has CDR1 LNHDA and CDR2 SQIVND (reference sequence). There are 15 residues in the CDR3. V dropped 4 bases and J dropped 0 bases, with 10 bases sitting between them. This CDR3 reads CASSRKGNSNQPQHF. The CDR3 bases are TGTGCCAGTAGTAGGAAGGGGAATAGCAATCAGCCCCAGCATTTT.

J is TRBJ2-3 and V is TRBV4-2; D tentatively fits TRBD1 or TRBD2 (5 bases each). CDR1 and CDR2 (germline): LGHNA, YNFKEQ. This CDR3 has 16 residues. V lost 4 bases and J 3 bases, leaving 17 bases between the germline ends. In DNA, the CDR3 is TGTGCCAGCAGCCCAGCAGGGAGTCAAAAAACAGATACGCAGTATTTT. As protein: CASSPAGSQKTDTQYF.

The chain links TRBV28 to TRBJ2-7; D is possibly TRBD1 (6 bases). Trimming pared 7 bases from V and 1 base from J, leaving 17 bases between. Germline V gene sequence: CDR1 MDHEN, CDR2 SYDVKM. This CDR3 has 15 amino acids. CDR3 coding DNA: TGTGCCAGCAACCAAAAGGGCAGGGGATCCTACGAGCAGTACTTC. Its translation is CASNQKGRGSYEQYF.

V gene TRBV10-3 combines with J gene TRBJ1-2; TRBD1 is a possible D gene (5 bases). Trimming took off 3 bases at V and 4 bases at J, with 12 bases between the two ends. Germline lookup yields CDR1 ENHRY and CDR2 SYGVKD. The CDR3 is made up of 14 amino acids. CDR3 nucleotide sequence: TGTGCCATCAGTGAAGGTGACAGTTCCTATGGCTACACCTTC. Encoded protein: CAISEGDSSYGYTF.

The chain couples TRBV14 to TRBJ2-3, with D perhaps matching TRBD1 (5 bases). Germline CDR1 is SGHDN and CDR2 is FVKESK. Trimming took off 8 bases at V and 0 bases at J, with 12 bases between the two ends. The CDR3 extends over 14 amino acids. Written as DNA, the CDR3 is TGTGCCAGCGCACAGGATTTGAGCACAGATACGCAGTATTTT. It is translated as CASAQDLSTDTQYF. Supplemented by reference TRBV14 and TRBJ2-3, the full variable domain reads EAGVTQFPSHSVIEKGQTVTLRCDPISGHDNLYWYRRVMGKEIKFLLHFVKESKQDESGMPNNRFLAERTGGTYSTLKVQPAELEDSGVYFCASAQDLSTDTQYFGPGTRLTVL.

The rearrangement links TRBV21-1 to TRBJ2-5; the DNA was not used to check the table's D call, TRBD1. TRBV21-1 is marked as a pseudogene. The CDR3 length is 19 residues. CDR3 region: CASSVSGDRAPGEQETQYF. CDR3 in DNA: TGTGCCAGCAGCGTAAGTGGGGACAGGGCGCCGGGTGAACAAGAGACCCAGTACTTC.

Remarks on this clone: Within the sample, other DNA sequences also encode this same CDR3. The chain links TRBV29-1 to TRBJ1-2, with D possibly being TRBD1 (5 bases). The CDR3 spans 12 residues. Between the trimmed V and J ends, which lost 4 bases and 2 bases, there was a span of 8 bases. Germline V CDR1 and CDR2: SQVTM, ANQGSEA. In nucleotides, the CDR3 is TGCAGCGTTGGGGGCCAAAACTATGGCTACACCTTC. Encoded protein: CSVGGQNYGYTF.

V gene TRBV2 combines with J gene TRBJ2-5, with a weak D call TRBD2 (6 bases). The V and J ends lost 7 bases and 5 bases respectively, with 14 bases between them. Per the germline V gene, CDR1 is SNHLY and CDR2 is FYNNEI. The CDR3 extends over 13 amino acids. The CDR3 coding sequence is TGTGCCAGCATGTACGGGACTGGGGAGACCCAGTACTTC. The encoded protein is CASMYGTGETQYF.

The chain carries TRBV11-3 and TRBJ2-3; weak D call: TRBD1 (6 bases). The germline gives CDR1 SGHNT, CDR2 YENEEA. The CDR3 length is 15 residues. Trimming removed 4 bases at V and 4 bases at J, with 15 bases between. This chain's CDR3 is CASSSQGRQSDTQYF. In nucleotides, the CDR3 is TGTGCCAGCAGCTCCCAGGGGCGTCAATCAGATACGCAGTATTTT.

The genes are TRBV14 and TRBJ1-1; D unclear. Trimming pared 0 bases from V and 1 base from J, leaving 15 bases between. In germline, CDR1 is SGHDN, CDR2 FVKESK. The CDR3 has 17 residues. DNA of the CDR3: TGTGCCAGCAGCCAAGATAGGTGGGCAGGATCGAACACTGAAGCTTTCTTT. Amino acid sequence: CASSQDRWAGSNTEAFF.

The chain uses TRBV21-1 and TRBJ2-2; TRBD1, the D gene given by the table, was not confirmed from the DNA. TRBV21-1 is described as a pseudogene. The CDR3 has 10 residues. The CDR3 here is CASSTRELFF. The CDR3 DNA reads as TGTGCCAGCAGCACAAGGGAGCTGTTTTTT.

This rearrangement joins TRBV5-8 to TRBJ2-3, with a weak D call TRBD2 (5 bases). V lost 2 bases, J lost 2 bases, and 12 bases lay in between. The CDR3 covers 15 residues. Germline-derived CDR1 and CDR2 are SGHTS and YDEGEE. CDR3 sequence reads: CASSLTSGFTDTQYF. CDR3 DNA: TGTGCCAGCAGCTTAACGTCGGGGTTCACAGATACGCAGTATTTT.

This chain links TRBV1 with TRBJ2-6; the tabulated D call, TRBD2, remains unverified against the DNA. TRBV1 is a pseudogene segment. The CDR3 extends over 15 amino acids. CDR3 DNA: TGCACCAGCAGCCTCCGGGGTTCTGGGGCCAACGTCCTGACTTTC. This codes for CTSSLRGSGANVLTF.

Note on this clone: Additional DNA sequences in this sample encode the identical CDR3. The DNA for the CDR3 is TGTGCCAGCAGACCCGGAGGGGCGTACTATGGCTACACCTTC. Amino acid sequence: CASRPGGAYYGYTF. The gene calls are TRBV27 and TRBJ1-2, with a tentative D call TRBD1 (5 bases). The CDR3 spans 14 residues. The V gene lost 6 bases and the J gene lost 3 bases, with 14 bases spanning the gap. Germline CDR1 and CDR2: MNHEY and SMNVEV (reference sequence).

The gene calls are TRBV11-3 and TRBJ2-1, with D possibly TRBD1 on 6 matching bases. Germline-derived CDR1 and CDR2 are SGHNT and YENEEA. CDR3 length: 13 residues. Trimming pared 5 bases from V and 8 bases from J, leaving 13 bases between. Here the CDR3 DNA reads TGTGCCAGCAGCCCCGCAGGGGCCGATGAGCAGTTCTTC. This translates into CASSPAGADEQFF.